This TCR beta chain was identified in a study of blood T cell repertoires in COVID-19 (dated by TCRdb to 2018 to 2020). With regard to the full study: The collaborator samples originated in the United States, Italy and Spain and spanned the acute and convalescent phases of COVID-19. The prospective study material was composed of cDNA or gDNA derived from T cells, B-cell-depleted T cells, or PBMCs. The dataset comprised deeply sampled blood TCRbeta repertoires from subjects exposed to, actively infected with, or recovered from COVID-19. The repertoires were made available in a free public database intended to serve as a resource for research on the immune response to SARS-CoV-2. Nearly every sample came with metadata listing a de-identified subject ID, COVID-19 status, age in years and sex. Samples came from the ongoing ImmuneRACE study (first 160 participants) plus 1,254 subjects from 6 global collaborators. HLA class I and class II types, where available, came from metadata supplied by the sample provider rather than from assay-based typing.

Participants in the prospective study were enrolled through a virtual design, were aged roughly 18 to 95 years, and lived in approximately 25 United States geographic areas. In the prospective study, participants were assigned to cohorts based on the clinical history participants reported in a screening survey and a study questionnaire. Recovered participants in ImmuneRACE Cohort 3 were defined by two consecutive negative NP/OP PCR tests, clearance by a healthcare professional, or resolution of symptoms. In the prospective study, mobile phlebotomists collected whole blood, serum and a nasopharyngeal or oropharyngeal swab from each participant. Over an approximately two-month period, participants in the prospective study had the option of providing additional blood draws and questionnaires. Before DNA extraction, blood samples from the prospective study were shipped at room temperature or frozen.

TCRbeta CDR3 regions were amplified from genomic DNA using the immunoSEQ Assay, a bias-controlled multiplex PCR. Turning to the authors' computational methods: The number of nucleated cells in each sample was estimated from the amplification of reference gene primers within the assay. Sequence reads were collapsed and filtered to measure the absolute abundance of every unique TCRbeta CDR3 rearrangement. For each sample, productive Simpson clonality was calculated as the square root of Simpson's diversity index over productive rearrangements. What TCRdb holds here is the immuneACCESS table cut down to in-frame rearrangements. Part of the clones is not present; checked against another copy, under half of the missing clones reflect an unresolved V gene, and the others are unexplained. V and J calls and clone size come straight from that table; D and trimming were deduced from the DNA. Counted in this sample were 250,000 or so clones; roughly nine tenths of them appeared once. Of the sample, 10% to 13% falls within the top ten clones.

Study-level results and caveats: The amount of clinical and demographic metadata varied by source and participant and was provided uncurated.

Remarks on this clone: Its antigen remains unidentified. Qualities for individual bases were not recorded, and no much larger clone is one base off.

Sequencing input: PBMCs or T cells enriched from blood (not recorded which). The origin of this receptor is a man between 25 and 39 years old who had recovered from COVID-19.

The CDR3: CASSLWERDNEQFF. The DNA sequence is given as TGTGCCAGCAGCTTGTGGGAGCGGGACAATGAGCAGTTCTTC. Here the chain combines TRBV5-4 and TRBJ2-1, and possibly TRBD2, on 6 matching bases. Per the germline V gene (reference sequence), SGHNT is the CDR1 and YYREEE is the CDR2. The CDR3, cysteine through phenylalanine, is 14 amino acids long. Only CDR3 DNA is held: 42 bases, read in frame from base 1. V is clipped by 1 base and J by 5 bases, and the sequence between their germline boundaries is 10 bases long.